The 26 T cell receptor beta chains reported below all come from one sample, sequenced in a study of blood T cell repertoires in COVID-19. Profiling relied on immunoSEQ multiplex PCR, and the TCRdb table lists in-frame clones only, not all of them. The sample carries some 220,000 clones, around 85% recorded once. Sequenced sample: peripheral blood. The source is a woman aged 70 to 79 with COVID-19, enrolled during active disease.

The chain joins TRBV12-5 to TRBJ1-1, with D tentatively TRBD1 (5 bases). Germline V gives CDR1 LGHNT, CDR2 FRNRAP. V was clipped by 0 bases and J by 6 bases, with 8 bases between them. The CDR3 has 13 amino acids. In DNA, the CDR3 is TGTGCTAGTGGTTTGGTAACAGGAGCTGAAGCTTTCTTT. Its translation: CASGLVTGAEAFF.

CDR3 nucleotide sequence: TGTGCCAGTAGGCTACTAGCGGGAGGGCCGAATGAGCAGTTCTTC. Its protein is CASRLLAGGPNEQFF. This chain connects TRBV19 to TRBJ2-1, with 13 bases fitting TRBD2. V lost 6 bases to trimming and J lost 7 bases; unmatched junction nucleotides: 6. The CDR3 has 15 residues. Per the germline V gene, CDR1 is LNHDA and CDR2 is SQIVND (reference sequence). Looking up the rest from reference TRBV19 and TRBJ2-1 gives the full variable domain: DGGITQSPKYLFRKEGQNVTLSCEQNLNHDAMYWYRQDPGQGLRLIYYSQIVNDFQKGDIAEGYSVSREKKESFPLTVTSAQKNPTAFYLCASRLLAGGPNEQFFGPGTRLTVL.

This clone was found a few times. The V gene is TRBV30, the J gene TRBJ2-7, with TRBD2 matching 9 bases. Per germline, CDR1 GTSNPN and CDR2 SVGIG (reference sequence). The V and J ends lost 4 bases and 6 bases, in that order; junction bases with no gene match: 7. This CDR3 has 13 amino acids. CDR3: CAWMGGRAAEQYF. CDR3 bases: TGTGCCTGGATGGGCGGGAGGGCCGCCGAGCAGTACTTC.

The chain combines TRBV19 with TRBJ2-3, with TRBD2 matching 9 bases. J was trimmed by 1 base and V by 1 base; bases with no gene match: 0. The CDR3 is made up of 15 amino acids. The V gene's germline CDR1 is LNHDA and CDR2 SQIVND (reference sequence). CDR3 DNA sequence: TGTGCCAGTAGTATAGGACTAGCGGGCACAGATACGCAGTATTTT. It specifies CASSIGLAGTDTQYF.

This sequence joins TRBV7-6 and TRBJ1-1; D remains unclear. The CDR3 sequence is 13 residues long. The germline V gene has CDR1 SGHVS and CDR2 FNYEAQ. Trimming removed 1 base from V and 0 bases from J, with 3 bases in between. The CDR3 DNA is TGTGCCAGCAGCTTAGGTATGAACACTGAAGCTTTCTTT. It yields the protein CASSLGMNTEAFF. The complete variable domain, with remaining parts taken from reference TRBV7-6 and TRBJ1-1, reads GAGVSQSPRYKVTKRGQDVALRCDPISGHVSLYWYRQALGQGPEFLTYFNYEAQQDKSGLPNDRFSAERPEGSISTLTIQRTEQRDSAMYRCASSLGMNTEAFFGQGTRLTVV.

This clone was detected a few times. The gene calls are TRBV28 and TRBJ2-7; possible D gene TRBD1, 5 bases. Trimming removed 10 bases from V and 2 bases from J, with 12 bases in between. The CDR3 length is 12 residues. Germline V gives CDR1 MDHEN, CDR2 SYDVKM. The CDR3 DNA is TGTGCCACCCGACAGAGTGCCTACGAGCAGTACTTC. Protein product: CATRQSAYEQYF.

The V call is TRBV12-5, the J call TRBJ1-1, with D hard to call. The V and J ends lost 2 bases and 11 bases respectively, with 18 bases between them. The CDR3 spans 14 residues. CDR1 and CDR2 from the germline V gene are LGHNT and FRNRAP. The CDR3: CASGLPTDFTKAFF. The CDR3 DNA reads as TGTGCTAGTGGTTTGCCTACGGACTTCACGAAGGCTTTCTTT.

V gene TRBV7-9 combines with J gene TRBJ2-3, with D perhaps TRBD2 (5 bases). This CDR3 has 15 residues. In germline, CDR1 is SEHNR, CDR2 FQNEAQ (reference sequence). V was clipped by 3 bases and J by 2 bases, with 12 bases between them. This CDR3 reads CASSFWTDSTDTQYF. In DNA form, the CDR3 reads TGTGCCAGCAGCTTCTGGACTGATTCCACAGATACGCAGTATTTT. Drawing the rest from reference TRBV7-9 and TRBJ2-3, the complete variable domain is DTGVSQNPRHKITKRGQNVTFRCDPISEHNRLYWYRQTLGQGPEFLTYFQNEAQLEKSRLLSDRFSAERPKGSFSTLEIQRTEQGDSAMYLCASSFWTDSTDTQYFGPGTRLTVL.

The genes are TRBV11-2 and TRBJ1-3; the D gene is possibly TRBD1 (5 bases). V was clipped by 5 bases and J by 0 bases, with 11 bases between them. Germline V gives CDR1 SGHAT, CDR2 FQNNGV. The CDR3 is made up of 15 amino acids. In nucleotides, the CDR3 is TGTGCCAGCAGCATTACAGGTTACTCTGGAAACACCATATATTTT. Residues: CASSITGYSGNTIYF.

This rearrangement joins TRBV29-1 to TRBJ1-2, with no clear D. The CDR3 totals 11 residues. CDR1 is SQVTM and CDR2 is ANQGSEA in the germline V gene. CDR3 in DNA: TGCAGTATTTTCGCTAACTATGGCTACACCTTC. This codes for CSIFANYGYTF.

The chain recombines TRBV7-3 with TRBJ1-2; 8 nucleotides agree with TRBD1. V was clipped by 1 base and J by 7 bases; unmatched bases: 8. The CDR3 runs 15 residues. Germline assignment: CDR1 SGHTA and CDR2 FQGTGA. CDR3 in DNA: TGTGCCAGCAGCTTAAGGGGTACAGGGGGATTTGGCTACACCTTC. This encodes CASSLRGTGGFGYTF.

The chain recombines TRBV7-6 with TRBJ1-2; D perhaps matches TRBD1 (5 bases). The CDR3 spans 15 residues. The germline V and J ends were trimmed by 5 bases and 4 bases, with 17 bases remaining between them. In germline, CDR1 is SGHVS, CDR2 FNYEAQ. The CDR3 spells CASSPIGGAGYGYTF. The CDR3 DNA reads TGTGCCAGCAGCCCGATCGGGGGAGCAGGCTATGGCTACACCTTC.

This clone occurred a few times. This chain links TRBV28 with TRBJ1-5; possible D gene TRBD1, 6 bases. The CDR3 length is 13 residues. Looked up from germline, CDR1 is MDHEN and CDR2 is SYDVKM. V was pared by 5 bases and J by 4 bases, with 9 bases between. CDR3 sequence: CASSRQDNQPQHF. CDR3 bases: TGTGCCAGCAGTCGACAGGATAATCAGCCCCAGCATTTT.

This chain joins TRBV4-1 and TRBJ2-7; 7 bases match TRBD1. With V trimmed by 1 base and J by 4 bases, 10 bases remained unmatched. The V gene's germline CDR1 is MGHRA and CDR2 YSYEKL. The CDR3 is 16 amino acids. In nucleotides, the CDR3 is TGCGCCAGCAGCCAAGGAAGATTCGACAGGGCGTACGAGCAGTACTTC. Translated, it gives CASSQGRFDRAYEQYF.

Comment on this clone: This specimen includes other DNA sequences encoding the same CDR3. The CDR3 bases are TGTGCCAGCAGCCAAGATAGAGGGACAGGGTCTACCGGGGAGCTGTTTTTT. Translated, it gives CASSQDRGTGSTGELFF. The chain employs TRBV14 and TRBJ2-2, with 9 bases aligning to TRBD1. Per the germline V gene, CDR1 is SGHDN and CDR2 is FVKESK. V was clipped by 0 bases and J by 5 bases; unmatched bases: 7. The CDR3 has 17 residues. Supplemented by reference TRBV14 and TRBJ2-2, the full variable domain reads EAGVTQFPSHSVIEKGQTVTLRCDPISGHDNLYWYRRVMGKEIKFLLHFVKESKQDESGMPNNRFLAERTGGTYSTLKVQPAELEDSGVYFCASSQDRGTGSTGELFFGEGSRLTVL.

The rearrangement links TRBV2 to TRBJ1-2, with D possibly TRBD1 on 5 matching bases. Looked up from germline, CDR1 is SNHLY and CDR2 is FYNNEI. The CDR3 loop spans 12 amino acids. The germline V and J ends were trimmed by 5 bases and 5 bases, with 9 bases remaining between them. CDR3 in amino acids: CASSRQTYGYTF. In DNA form, the CDR3 reads TGTGCCAGCAGTAGACAGACGTATGGCTACACCTTC.

This chain uses TRBV9 with TRBJ2-2, with D possibly TRBD1 on 5 matching bases. Germline values: CDR1 SGDLS, CDR2 YYNGEE. V lost 1 base to trimming and J lost 3 bases, with 10 bases between them. The CDR3 is 15 amino acids. DNA of the CDR3: TGTGCCAGCAGCGTATCCGACAGCGACACCGGGGAGCTGTTTTTT. Protein: CASSVSDSDTGELFF.

The chain carries TRBV6-2 or TRBV6-3 and TRBJ2-5, with a tentative D call TRBD2 (6 bases). V was shortened by 0 bases and J by 5 bases, with 19 bases between the two germline ends. The germline V gene has CDR1 MNHEY and CDR2 SVGEGT. CDR3 length equals 17 residues. DNA of the CDR3: TGTGCCAGCAGTTACTCGGAAGCGGGTCGAGGAGGGGAGACCCAGTACTTC. The encoded protein is CASSYSEAGRGGETQYF.

The chain combines TRBV19 with TRBJ2-2; maybe TRBD1 (5 bases). Trimming took 10 bases from V and 5 from J, leaving 17 bases between them. Germline-derived CDR1 and CDR2 are LNHDA and SQIVND (reference sequence). The CDR3 runs to 14 residues. For the CDR3, the DNA is TGTGCCACTAGGGGCACGGTAGATACCGGGGAGCTGTTTTTT. Protein product: CATRGTVDTGELFF.

The CDR3 bases are TGTGCCAGCAGCTTAACGAGGGACAATGAGCAGTTCTTC. It codes for CASSLTRDNEQFF. The chain couples TRBV7-3 to TRBJ2-1, with TRBD2 as a possible D gene (5 bases). CDR3 length: 13 amino acids. Trimming took off 0 bases at V and 5 bases at J, with 5 bases between the two ends. Germline-derived CDR1 and CDR2 are SGHTA and FQGTGA.

In this sample, this clone turned up once. The chain uses TRBV27 and TRBJ1-5; 10 bases agree with TRBD1. The ends lost 4 bases at V and 2 bases at J; junction bases unmatched: 5. The CDR3 runs to 16 residues. Germline-derived CDR1 and CDR2 are MNHEY and SMNVEV (reference sequence). The DNA of the CDR3 is TGTGCCAGCAGTTCGACAGGGGGCTGGGGCAATCAGCCCCAGCATTTT. It specifies CASSSTGGWGNQPQHF.

The J gene is TRBJ1-1, the V gene TRBV19; 7 bases agree with TRBD1. Trimming took 10 bases from V and 4 from J; bases not matched to a gene: 6. The germline V gene encodes CDR1 LNHDA and CDR2 SQIVND (reference sequence). This CDR3 spans 12 amino acids. The CDR3 DNA reads TGTGCCACCTCCCCAGGGGGCACTGAAGCTTTCTTT. It yields the protein CATSPGGTEAFF.

This rearrangement joins TRBV29-1 to TRBJ2-5, with TRBD1 identical over 7 bases. Germline assignment: CDR1 SQVTM and CDR2 ANQGSEA. V shed 7 bases and J 5 bases; nucleotides not matched to a gene: 13. The CDR3 covers 14 residues. CDR3 loop: CSARFRGLKETQYF. The DNA for the CDR3 is TGCAGCGCCAGGTTTAGGGGGCTCAAGGAGACCCAGTACTTC.

The rearrangement joins TRBV6-5 to TRBJ2-2; TRBD1 is a possible D gene (6 bases). The length of the CDR3 is 16 residues. Germline-derived CDR1 and CDR2 are MNHEY and SVGAGI. Trimming left V 2 bases short and J 0 bases short, with 10 bases between. The CDR3 DNA is TGTGCCAGCAGTTACGGGACATCCCCGAACACCGGGGAGCTGTTTTTT. This codes for CASSYGTSPNTGELFF.

This clone was detected a few times. The V call is TRBV14, the J call TRBJ2-7; D is ambiguous. Germline V gene data show CDR1 as SGHDN and CDR2 as FVKESK. Between the trimmed V and J ends, which lost 5 bases and 3 bases, there was a span of 5 bases. The CDR3 is made up of 11 amino acids. The CDR3 DNA sequence: TGTGCCAGCAGCGCGCGCTACGAGCAGTACTTC. This encodes CASSARYEQYF.

CDR3 sequence: CASSFTQVNTEAFF. The DNA for the CDR3 is TGCGCCAGCAGCTTCACACAGGTAAACACTGAAGCTTTCTTT. The chain carries TRBV5-1 and TRBJ1-1; a weak D match, TRBD1 (5 bases). V lost 2 bases and J lost 2, with 10 bases in between. CDR1 and CDR2 (germline): SGHRS, YFSETQ. The CDR3 sequence is 14 residues long.